The 10 T cell receptor beta chains below come from one sample, sequenced in a study of OX40 agonist ivuxolimab in advanced cancers. Data came from immunoSEQ multiplex PCR; TCRdb stores just in-frame clones and leaves some out. The table shows around 62,000 clones, with nearly 90% occurring only once. The material sequenced was CD4+ or CD8+ T cells sorted from blood, taken in a trial of the OX40 agonist ivuxolimab. All receptors derive from an adult with an advanced solid tumor such as melanoma, head and neck, liver or kidney cancer.

This sequence joins TRBV5-1 and TRBJ1-6, with a weak D call TRBD1 (6 bases). CDR1 and CDR2 from the germline V gene are SGHRS and YFSETQ. The length of the CDR3 is 16 residues. The V end was cut by 0 bases, the J end by 7 bases, with 14 bases between. The CDR3 is CASSLEAQGLNSPLHF. The DNA for the CDR3 is TGCGCCAGCAGCTTGGAAGCGCAGGGGTTAAATTCACCCCTCCACTTT.

The chain carries TRBV7-3 and TRBJ2-1, with 7 bases identical to TRBD2. In germline, CDR1 is SGHTA, CDR2 FQGTGA. Germline trimming cut 5 bases from V and 3 bases from J; bases unmatched to any gene: 7. The CDR3 totals 15 residues. In nucleotides, the CDR3 is TGTGCCAGCAGCACCTCCGGGACTAACTACAATGAGCAGTTCTTC. Encoded protein: CASSTSGTNYNEQFF.

This rearrangement joins TRBV19 to TRBJ2-3; 10 bases agree with TRBD2. V dropped 7 bases and J dropped 5; count of bases not matched to a gene: 9. The length of the CDR3 is 15 residues. In germline, CDR1 is LNHDA, CDR2 SQIVND (reference sequence). In nucleotides, the CDR3 is TGTGCCAGTACTGAAGCGGGAGGGTTGAGAGATACGCAGTATTTT. This encodes CASTEAGGLRDTQYF.

The chain couples TRBV28 to TRBJ1-2, with TRBD1 as a possible D gene (5 bases). Trimming cost V 4 bases and J 6 bases, with 15 bases left between them. Germline lookup yields CDR1 MDHEN and CDR2 SYDVKM. The CDR3 is 14 amino acids. The CDR3 DNA follows: TGTGCCAGCAGTTCAGTGGACACGACGGATGGCTACACCTTC. Protein sequence: CASSSVDTTDGYTF.

The chain links TRBV6-6 to TRBJ2-1, with 9 bases that match TRBD2. J was trimmed by 7 bases and V by 0 bases; bases with no gene match: 7. In germline, CDR1 is MNHNY, CDR2 SVGAGI (reference sequence). The CDR3 covers 16 residues. CDR3 loop: CASSYSLAGKGNEQFF. The CDR3 nucleotides read TGTGCCAGCAGTTACTCGCTAGCGGGAAAGGGTAATGAGCAGTTCTTC.

The chain carries TRBV7-9 and TRBJ2-3; tentatively, D is TRBD1 (5 bases). CDR1 SEHNR and CDR2 FQNEAQ come from the germline V gene (reference sequence). The CDR3 totals 18 residues. V lost 2 bases and J lost 3, with 21 bases in between. The CDR3 loop is CASSLIGLGGKGTDTQYF. The CDR3 DNA is TGTGCCAGCAGCTTAATCGGGCTAGGCGGAAAGGGGACAGATACGCAGTATTTT. The full variable domain, its missing parts supplied by reference TRBV7-9 and TRBJ2-3, is DTGVSQNPRHKITKRGQNVTFRCDPISEHNRLYWYRQTLGQGPEFLTYFQNEAQLEKSRLLSDRFSAERPKGSFSTLEIQRTEQGDSAMYLCASSLIGLGGKGTDTQYFGPGTRLTVL.

The CDR3 coding sequence is TGTGCCAGCAGCGCCCCAACTAGGGGTGAGCAGTACTTC. Translated: CASSAPTRGEQYF. The chain employs TRBV5-8 and TRBJ2-7; the D call may be TRBD1 or TRBD2 (5 bases each). Germline CDR1 reads SGHTS; CDR2 reads YDEGEE. There are 13 residues in the CDR3. The ends were cut back, 4 bases at V and 7 bases at J, with 15 bases in the middle.

V and J are TRBV5-1 and TRBJ2-2; 9 bases are a match to TRBD1. Trimming removed 1 base from V and 4 bases from J; junction bases left unmatched: 5. Germline V gene sequence: CDR1 SGHRS, CDR2 YFSETQ. The CDR3 loop spans 16 amino acids. The CDR3 region is CASSLPGTGFTGELFF. CDR3 sequence (DNA): TGCGCCAGCAGCTTGCCCGGGACAGGGTTCACCGGGGAGCTGTTTTTT.

V gene TRBV5-4 combines with J gene TRBJ1-6, with no clear D. Germline-derived CDR1 and CDR2 are SGHNT and YYREEE (reference sequence). The CDR3 is 12 amino acids. Trimming left V 4 bases short and J 14 bases short, with 13 bases between. The CDR3: CASSTGLGTLHF. CDR3 nucleotides: TGTGCCAGCAGCACCGGACTGGGCACCCTCCACTTT. Full variable domain (remainder filled in from reference TRBV5-4 and TRBJ1-6): ETGVTQSPTHLIKTRGQQVTLRCSSQSGHNTVSWYQQALGQGPQFIFQYYREEENGRGNFPPRFSGLQFPNYSSELNVNALELDDSALYLCASSTGLGTLHFGNGTRLTVT.

The chain employs TRBV11-2 and TRBJ2-1; D not resolved. Trimming stripped 4 bases from V and 5 bases from J, with 15 bases between. Germline-derived CDR1 and CDR2 are SGHAT and FQNNGV. This CDR3 is built from 15 residues. The CDR3 region is CASSSPGVRHNEQFF. The CDR3 coding sequence is TGTGCCAGCAGCTCCCCCGGTGTGCGGCACAATGAGCAGTTCTTC.